This T cell receptor (beta chain) was sequenced in a study of T cell responses to AZD1222 COVID-19 vaccine. Study-level findings and limits: Spike was spanned by vaccine-associated CD4 TCRs, which were dominant at 160-218 and 743-854. Per reports, nearly half of all spike-specific TCRs target regions that are unmutated in variants.

The repertoire was sequenced with immunoSEQ multiplex PCR; TCRdb's copy has only in-frame clones and lacks some. The data contain around 100,000 clones, around 94% of them singletons. Worth noting for this clone: Its antigen is as yet unknown.

The germline V gene encodes CDR1 LNHDA and CDR2 SQIVND (reference sequence). The V end was cut by 8 bases, the J end by 4 bases, with 17 bases between. The CDR3 contains 14 residues. The source is an adult in good health. Sequenced here: peripheral blood, sampled on day 0 of AZD1222 vaccination. This chain connects TRBV19 to TRBJ1-1, with D tentatively TRBD1 (5 bases). Here the CDR3 DNA reads TGTGCCAGTTCCGGGACGCCTGGGACCACTGAAGCTTTCTTT. This encodes CASSGTPGTTEAFF.